Included here is one T cell receptor (beta chain) sequence, with context. This clonotype has only a few counts. No cognate antigen has been identified for it. Within one base of it there is no much larger clone, and no base qualities were kept. Sample treatment or condition, as interpreted from the label and publication: approximately 11-day PBMC culture with coronavirus spike peptide pools or control peptides (ViraFEST assay). CD4+ T cells from unexposed donors were collected before the COVID-19 pandemic (2011-2018). To expand antigen-specific T cells with peptide pools and then pick out the expanded clonotypes through TCR sequencing, the study relied on the ViraFEST assay. Approximately 1.8 million PBMCs per well were cultured in IMDM with roughly 5% human AB serum and roughly 9.3 IU/ml IL-2, plus 10 ug/ml peptide pools. On days 3 and 7, half of the culture medium was replaced with fresh IL-2-containing medium. CD4+ T cells were isolated after around ten days of culture through negative selection using the EasySep CD4+ T cell isolation kit. Unexposed donor CD4+ T cells were tested for reactivity to SARS-CoV-2 S and N and four common cold coronavirus spike pools, as cell number allowed. Ficoll-Paque Plus gradient centrifugation was used to isolate PBMCs from whole blood, and the isolated PBMCs were then either used fresh or cryopreserved at -140C. Each culture condition was generally run in triplicate wells. Leukapheresis product for the unexposed donors was bought commercially.

The data derive from a study of vaccination and CD4 T cells after COVID-19 (dated by TCRdb to the early 2020s). Describing the broader study: The convalescent cohort comprised six males and four females, including two Hispanic individuals, seven Caucasians, two Asians and one multiracial person. Post-vaccine blood samples were taken a median of about 77 days after the second vaccine dose, with a range of about 14 to 241 days. The spike-specific CD4+ TCR repertoire was compared before and after mRNA vaccination in approximately ten COVID-19 convalescent patients and several infection-naive healthy vaccine recipients. At the TCR clonotype level, an earlier paper using these donors assessed memory CD4+ T cell crossreactivity between SARS-CoV-2 and common cold coronavirus spike proteins. Post-COVID blood samples from convalescent patients were collected a median of roughly 100 days after diagnosis, with a range of roughly 35 to 170 days. For stimulating the cultures, overlapping spike peptide pools were used, derived from SARS-CoV-2 as well as from the common cold coronaviruses HCoV-NL63, HCoV-OC43 and HCoV-229E. Control cultures used a CEFX viral epitope pool as positive control, an HIV-1 Nef peptide pool as negative control, or no peptide. Participants got two doses of the Pfizer-BioNTech BNT162b2 vaccine (n=8) or two doses of the Moderna mRNA-1273 vaccine (n=2). General findings and caveats noted by the study authors: Nearly all vaccine-specific clones in convalescent patients (304 of 307) were mono-reactive for SARS-CoV-2 spike rather than cross-reactive with common cold coronaviruses. Among the post-vaccine SARS-CoV-2-reactive clones in convalescent patients, a median approximately 90% showed up only after vaccination, which suggests vaccine-specific priming. Relatively few convalescent patients were included in the study, and early timepoints after natural infection were not analyzed. An increase in the median number of SARS-CoV-2-reactive clonotypes from approximately 20 after infection to roughly 39 after vaccination was observed, but the change was not found to be significant.

Compared with germline, V lacks 6 bases and J lacks 6 bases; bases without a gene match: 2. Via the germline V gene (reference sequence), CDR1 is DFQATT and CDR2 SNEGSKA. The CDR3 goes from the cysteine to the phenylalanine over 12 residues. Just CDR3 DNA is preserved here, 36 bases in frame from base 1. Libraries came from PCR. TCR sequencing of DNA from cultured CD4+ T cells used the Oncomine TCR Beta short-read assay at the Johns Hopkins FTIC core. The QIAamp micro DNA kit was used to extract genomic DNA from the cultured CD4+ T cells. Oncomine TCR Beta libraries made from cultured CD4+ T cells were pooled using unique dual indexes and sequenced on an Illumina iSeq 100. The original methods were these. Non-productive sequences were filtered out, and CDR3s that did not start with C, did not end with F or W, or were shorter than 7 amino acids were discarded. Antigen-specific clonotypes were identified with the MANAFEST web application by comparing peptide-stimulated wells with reference and other culture wells. To be called positive, a clone needed an FDR below 0.05, an odds ratio above 5, and a productive frequency above 0.1% in at least two of three replicate wells. Cross-reactive clonotypes were defined as significantly expanded in both SARS-CoV-2 spike wells and at least one common cold coronavirus spike condition. Levenshtein distances (stringdist) and unrooted phylogenetic trees (ape) in R version 3.6.1 were used to assess CDR3 homology. TCRdb reran the public reads through fastp at Q25 and MiXCR, keeping productive beta chains. Merged by CDR3 protein, the rows form single entries marked with the most common genes and DNA. For this entry, the V and J calls and clone size follow TCRdb and not the study's own pipeline. In all, the sample holds roughly 6,600 distinct CDR3 sequences, and roughly two fifths of those were seen once. Together, the top ten hold around a fifth of the sample.

The TCR comes from a human donor in good health. Here the chain combines TRBV20-1 and TRBJ2-1, and 10 bases in between align with TRBD2. Input material: CD4+ T cells from blood, cultured in vitro. The CDR3 is CSASSGGNEQFF. Here is the DNA: TGCAGTGCGTCTAGCGGGGGCAATGAGCAGTTCTTC.